This T cell receptor beta chain was sequenced in a study of control samples from healthy donors and cancer patients. The protocol was immunoSEQ multiplex PCR, while the TCRdb copy is restricted to in-frame clones and leaves out a portion. The data contain 170,000 or so clones, about nine tenths of them singletons. This TCR came from a woman between 35 and 50 years old in good health. The sample was blood.

DNA for the CDR3: TGTGCCAGTAGTATAGGCAGGGCCTACGAGCAGTACTTC. This translates into CASSIGRAYEQYF. The J gene is TRBJ2-7, the V gene TRBV19; D is possibly TRBD1 (5 bases). This CDR3 is built from 13 residues. CDR1 and CDR2 (germline): LNHDA, SQIVND (reference sequence). Trimming took off 1 base at V and 2 bases at J, with 6 bases between the two ends.